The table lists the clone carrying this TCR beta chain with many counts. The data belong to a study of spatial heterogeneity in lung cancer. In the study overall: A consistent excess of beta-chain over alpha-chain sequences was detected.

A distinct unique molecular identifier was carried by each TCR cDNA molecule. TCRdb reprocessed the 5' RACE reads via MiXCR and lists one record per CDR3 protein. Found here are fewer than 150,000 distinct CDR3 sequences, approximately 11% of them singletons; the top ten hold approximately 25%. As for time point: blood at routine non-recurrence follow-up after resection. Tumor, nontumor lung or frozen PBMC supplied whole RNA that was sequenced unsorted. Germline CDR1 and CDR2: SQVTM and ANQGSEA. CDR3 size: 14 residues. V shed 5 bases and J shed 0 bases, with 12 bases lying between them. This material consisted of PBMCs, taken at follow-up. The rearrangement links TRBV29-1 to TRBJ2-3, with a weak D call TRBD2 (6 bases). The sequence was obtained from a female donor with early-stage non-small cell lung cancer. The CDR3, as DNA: TGCAGCGTTAGGCGGGACTCTAGCACAGATACGCAGTATTTT. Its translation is CSVRRDSSTDTQYF.